This entry concerns a single TCR beta chain. Its target is not known. This specimen belongs to a study of blood T cells in healthy people across ages. Donation came from healthy Caucasian individuals in Russia who were aged roughly 6 to 100. Each donor supplied roughly 10 milliliters of peripheral blood. Study-level findings and limits: Donor CMV status was unknown, possibly confounding expanded clonotype changes. There were more naive CD4+ cells and higher diversity in long-lived donors than in aged donors.

Using a J-beta primer mix together with a sample-barcoded 5' primer, a second PCR was run for about 6 to 12 cycles. Each CDR3 protein gets one entry after TCRdb re-called the 5' RACE reads with MiXCR. This table has about 1.4 million distinct CDR3 sequences, 55% to 75% appearing once. The sequence came from a young man in good health. What was sequenced was blood.

CDR3 region: CASSENASGGETQYF. The CDR3 coding sequence is TGTGCCAGCAGTGAAAATGCTAGCGGGGGGGAGACCCAGTACTTC. The rearrangement uses TRBV6-1 and TRBJ2-4; 11 bases align to TRBD2. The J call is doubtful: the DNA matches TRBJ2-5 better. The CDR3 is 15 amino acids. Germline V gene sequence: CDR1 MNHNS, CDR2 SASEGT.